These T cell receptor beta chains were read from a single sample in a study of CD8+CD57+ T cells in acquired aplastic anemia. TCRdb reprocessed the reads via MiXCR and lists one record per CDR3 protein. The sample consists of more than 200,000 distinct CDR3 sequences, 40% to 60% of them appearing once. The sequenced material came from sorted CD4+, CD8+, or CD8+CD57+ T cells (not recorded which) from PBMCs. The source is a human donor with aplastic anemia. The CDR3 runs from the conserved cysteine through the conserved F or W. D genes are given only for firm matches. Where a row states a size, it is once, few, many or the class of an expanded clone; other rows omit it.

cdr3_aa	cdr3_nt	clone_size	v_call	j_call	d_call
CASSLGVSNQPQHF	TGTGCCAGCAGTTTAGGCGTCAGCAATCAGCCCCAGCATTTT	many	TRBV12-3/TRBV12-4	TRBJ1-5	NA
CSARGLAGRYGELFF	TGCAGTGCTAGGGGACTAGCGGGGAGATATGGGGAGCTGTTTTTT	few	TRBV20-1	TRBJ2-2	TRBD2
CAGTSGGYNEQFF	TGTGCCGGGACTAGCGGGGGCTACAATGAGCAGTTCTTC	NA	TRBV24-1	TRBJ2-1	TRBD2
CASSVSGQSYEQYF	TGTGCCAGCAGCGTGAGCGGGCAATCCTACGAGCAGTACTTC	NA	TRBV11-3	TRBJ2-7	NA
CSVGPTGTRKLFF	TGCAGCGTTGGGCCTACCGGGACCCGAAAACTGTTTTTT	NA	TRBV29-1	TRBJ1-4	NA
CASSAPRDSYTDTQYF	TGTGCCAGCAGCGCCCCCCGAGACAGCTACACAGATACGCAGTATTTT	many	TRBV9	TRBJ2-3	NA
CSVESGTTYEQYF	TGCAGCGTTGAATCCGGGACTACCTACGAGCAGTACTTC	NA	TRBV29-1	TRBJ2-7	TRBD2
CSAGGYGQETQYF	TGCAGCGCCGGGGGGTACGGCCAAGAGACCCAGTACTTC	many	TRBV29-1	TRBJ2-5	TRBD2
CASTFSGGGFYEQYF	TGTGCCAGCACCTTTTCTGGGGGGGGGTTCTACGAGCAGTACTTC	NA	TRBV7-9	TRBJ2-7	TRBD2
CASRWGQGEYEQYF	TGCGCCAGCCGGTGGGGACAGGGGGAATACGAGCAGTACTTC	NA	TRBV5-1	TRBJ2-7	TRBD1
CASSERWGSIQQYF	TGTGCCAGCAGCGAACGATGGGGGAGTATCCAGCAGTACTTC	NA	TRBV7-2	TRBJ2-7	NA
CASSLEGSSNNEQFF	TGTGCCAGCAGCTTAGAAGGCTCCTCGAACAATGAGCAGTTCTTC	NA	TRBV25-1	TRBJ2-1	NA
CSVGLASTDTQYF	TGCAGCGTTGGACTAGCAAGCACAGATACGCAGTATTTT	NA	TRBV29-1	TRBJ2-3	TRBD2
CASSQDGEGVSGYTF	TGCGCCAGCAGCCAAGATGGGGAGGGAGTAAGTGGCTACACCTTC	NA	TRBV4-1	TRBJ1-2	NA
CASSLEADGGVYF	TGTGCCAGCAGCTTAGAAGCGGACGGTGGCGTTTATTTT	NA	TRBV11-2	TRBJ2-3	NA
CASSEGEGTYNEQFF	TGTGCCAGCAGTGAAGGCGAGGGGACCTACAATGAGCAGTTCTTC	NA	TRBV2	TRBJ2-1	NA
CASSLGGGGRANEQFF	TGTGCCAGCAGCTTAGGGGGCGGCGGGAGGGCAAATGAGCAGTTCTTC	NA	TRBV7-9	TRBJ2-1	TRBD2
CASSPGGHLAYERYF	TGTGCCAGTAGTCCAGGGGGCCATCTGGCTTACGAGCGGTACTTC	NA	TRBV7-6	TRBJ2-7	TRBD1
CASSPGQVSYEQYF	TGTGCCAGCAGCCCGGGACAGGTATCCTACGAGCAGTACTTC	many	TRBV7-9	TRBJ2-7	TRBD1
CASSRTWDSSYEQYF	TGTGCCAGCAGCCGTACCTGGGACAGCTCCTACGAGCAGTACTTC	NA	TRBV9	TRBJ2-7	TRBD1
CSARQGAPNTGELFF	TGCAGTGCTAGACAGGGGGCGCCGAACACCGGGGAGCTGTTTTTT	many	TRBV20-1	TRBJ2-2	TRBD1
CASSLVGADYGYTF	TGTGCCAGCAGCTTGGTGGGGGCGGACTATGGCTACACCTTC	many	TRBV5-6	TRBJ1-2	NA
CSALAGTGNQPQHF	TGCAGTGCCCTAGCCGGGACGGGGAATCAGCCCCAGCATTTT	many	TRBV20-1	TRBJ1-5	NA
CASSDSGANEKLFF	TGTGCCAGCAGTGATTCAGGGGCTAATGAAAAACTGTTTTTT	many	TRBV2	TRBJ1-4	NA
CASNLQRF	TGTGCCAGCAACCTACAGCGTTTT	NA	TRBV2	TRBJ1-5	NA
CSVVRGRGEQYF	TGCAGCGTTGTCAGGGGAAGGGGCGAGCAGTACTTC	many	TRBV29-1	TRBJ2-7	NA
CASSTGGGSSYEQYF	TGTGCCAGCAGCACGGGAGGGGGGAGCTCCTACGAGCAGTACTTC	NA	TRBV7-9	TRBJ2-7	TRBD2
CASSARTGVDTQYF	TGTGCCAGCAGCGCCCGGACAGGGGTTGATACGCAGTATTTT	many	TRBV7-2	TRBJ2-3	TRBD1
CASSQQGRGDTEAFF	TGTGCCAGTAGTCAACAGGGGCGCGGAGACACTGAAGCTTTCTTT	NA	TRBV19	TRBJ1-1	TRBD1
CSAREGRDTEAFF	TGCAGTGCTAGAGAGGGGAGGGACACTGAAGCTTTCTTT	NA	TRBV20-1	TRBJ1-1	NA
CASSLGAGTGGTDTQYF	TGCGCCAGCAGCTTGGGGGCCGGGACAGGGGGCACAGATACGCAGTATTTT	few	TRBV5-1	TRBJ2-3	TRBD1
CASSSLQGEAFF	TGTGCCAGCAGCTCGTTACAGGGTGAAGCTTTCTTT	many	TRBV12-3/TRBV12-4	TRBJ1-1	NA
CAIRSLGRDGYTF	TGTGCCATCAGATCCTTGGGACGGGATGGCTACACCTTC	NA	TRBV10-3	TRBJ1-2	NA
CASKENTEAFF	TGTGCCAGCAAGGAGAACACTGAAGCTTTCTTT	many	TRBV7-9	TRBJ1-1	NA
CATRDYASDGETQYF	TGTGCCACCAGGGACTATGCTTCGGATGGTGAGACCCAGTACTTC	NA	TRBV24-1	TRBJ2-5	NA
CASSVSGGNTEAFF	TGCGCCAGCAGTGTCTCAGGGGGGAACACTGAAGCTTTCTTT	NA	TRBV10-2	TRBJ1-1	TRBD1
CVSSGTNGTVNTEAFF	TGTGTCAGCAGCGGTACCAATGGGACAGTGAACACTGAAGCTTTCTTT	NA	TRBV7-9	TRBJ1-1	TRBD1
CAIKLGGSDGYTF	TGTGCAATCAAATTAGGAGGAAGCGATGGCTACACCTTC	once	TRBV6-2/TRBV6-3	TRBJ1-2	NA
CASSPLAGGRETQYF	TGCGCCAGCAGCCCACTAGCGGGGGGTCGGGAGACCCAGTACTTC	many	TRBV5-1	TRBJ2-5	TRBD2
CATSEGRELYGYTF	TGTGCCACCAGTGAAGGGCGGGAGCTCTATGGCTACACCTTC	few	TRBV24-1	TRBJ1-2	NA
CAISGDRQGYEQYF	TGTGCCATCAGTGGAGACCGACAGGGGTACGAGCAGTACTTC	NA	TRBV10-2	TRBJ2-7	TRBD1
CASSLAYRGGTDTYEQYF	TGTGCCAGCAGCTTAGCCTACCGGGGAGGGACAGACACCTACGAGCAGTACTTC	NA	TRBV7-8	TRBJ2-7	NA
CASSLPTGNNEQFF	TGTGCCAGCAGTTTACCAACAGGCAACAATGAGCAGTTCTTC	many	TRBV12-3/TRBV12-4	TRBJ2-1	NA
CASSLAGGRDETQYF	TGCGCCAGCAGCTTGGCCGGCGGGAGGGACGAGACCCAGTACTTC	many	TRBV5-1	TRBJ2-5	TRBD2
CASGDDSYEQYF	TGTGCCAGCGGTGACGACTCCTACGAGCAGTACTTC	NA	TRBV12-3/TRBV12-4	TRBJ2-7	NA
CASSSSLYSIQYF	TGTGCCAGCAGCTCTTCCCTTTACTCCATTCAGTACTTC	many	TRBV7-6	TRBJ2-4	NA
CSALDRGSIQYF	TGCAGTGCTCTGGACAGGGGGAGCATTCAGTACTTC	NA	TRBV20-1	TRBJ2-4	TRBD1
CAISESERGADYF	TGTGCCATCAGTGAGTCGGAGCGGGGGGCGGATTATTTT	many	TRBV10-3	TRBJ2-3	TRBD2
CSVVPGPLSTEAFF	TGCAGCGTTGTCCCGGGACCACTGAGCACTGAAGCTTTCTTT	many	TRBV29-1	TRBJ1-1	NA
CASRDRGGNQPQHF	TGTGCCAGCAGGGACAGGGGAGGGAATCAGCCCCAGCATTTT	NA	TRBV2	TRBJ1-5	TRBD1
CASSPLTRYNEQYF	TGTGCCAGCAGCCCACTAACCAGGTACAATGAGCAGTATTTT	once	TRBV7-2	TRBJ2-3	NA
CASSSGTGGNYGYTF	TGTGCCAGCAGTAGTGGGACAGGGGGAAACTATGGCTACACCTTC	many	TRBV2	TRBJ1-2	TRBD1
CASSFGGQGGEKLFF	TGTGCCAGCAGTTTTGGGGGACAGGGAGGTGAAAAACTGTTTTTT	few	TRBV28	TRBJ1-4	TRBD1